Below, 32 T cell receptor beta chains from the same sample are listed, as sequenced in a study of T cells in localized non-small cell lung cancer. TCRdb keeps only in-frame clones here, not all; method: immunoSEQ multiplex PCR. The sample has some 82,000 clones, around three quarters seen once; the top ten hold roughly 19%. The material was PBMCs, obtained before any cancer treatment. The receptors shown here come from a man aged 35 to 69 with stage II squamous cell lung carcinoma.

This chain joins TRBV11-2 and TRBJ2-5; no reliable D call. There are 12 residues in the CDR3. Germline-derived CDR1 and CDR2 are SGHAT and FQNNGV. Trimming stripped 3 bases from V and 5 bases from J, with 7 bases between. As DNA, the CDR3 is TGTGCCAGCAGCTTGGGTCTGGAGACCCAGTACTTC. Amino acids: CASSLGLETQYF.

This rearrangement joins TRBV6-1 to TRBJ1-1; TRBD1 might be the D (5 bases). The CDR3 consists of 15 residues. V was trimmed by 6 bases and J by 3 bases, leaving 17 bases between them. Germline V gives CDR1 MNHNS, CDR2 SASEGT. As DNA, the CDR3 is TGTGCCAGCAGCGGGGGGTGGGTTTTACACACTGAAGCTTTCTTT. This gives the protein CASSGGWVLHTEAFF.

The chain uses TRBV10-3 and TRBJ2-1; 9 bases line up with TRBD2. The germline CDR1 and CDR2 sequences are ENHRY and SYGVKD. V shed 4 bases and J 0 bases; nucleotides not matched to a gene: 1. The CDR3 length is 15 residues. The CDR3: CAISGLADSYNEQFF. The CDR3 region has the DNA TGTGCCATCAGTGGACTAGCGGACTCCTACAATGAGCAGTTCTTC.

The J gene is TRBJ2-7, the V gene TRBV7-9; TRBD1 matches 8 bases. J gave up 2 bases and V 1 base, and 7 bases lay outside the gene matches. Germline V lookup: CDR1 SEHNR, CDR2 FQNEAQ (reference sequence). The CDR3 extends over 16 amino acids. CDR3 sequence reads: CASSLVGTGKTYEQYF. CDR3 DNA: TGTGCCAGCAGCTTAGTAGGGACAGGCAAAACCTACGAGCAGTACTTC.

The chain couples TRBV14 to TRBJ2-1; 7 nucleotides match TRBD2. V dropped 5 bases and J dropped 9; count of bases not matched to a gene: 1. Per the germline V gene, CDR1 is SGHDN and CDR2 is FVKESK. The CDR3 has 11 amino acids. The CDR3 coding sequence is TGTGCCAGCAGCGCGGGAGTTGAGCAGTTCTTC. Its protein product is CASSAGVEQFF.

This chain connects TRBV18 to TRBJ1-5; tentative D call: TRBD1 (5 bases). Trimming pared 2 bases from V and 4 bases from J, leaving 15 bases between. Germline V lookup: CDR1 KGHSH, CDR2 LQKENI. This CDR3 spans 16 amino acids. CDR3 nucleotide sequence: TGTGCCAGCTCACCAACAGAGGGGCCAACGAATCAGCCCCAGCATTTT. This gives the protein CASSPTEGPTNQPQHF.

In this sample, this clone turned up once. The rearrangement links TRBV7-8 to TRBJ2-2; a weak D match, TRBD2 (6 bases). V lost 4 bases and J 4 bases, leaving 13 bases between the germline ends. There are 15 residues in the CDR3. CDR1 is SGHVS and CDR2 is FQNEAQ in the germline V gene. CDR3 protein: CASSWRGRTTGELFF. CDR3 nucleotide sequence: TGTGCCAGCAGCTGGAGGGGCAGAACCACCGGGGAGCTGTTTTTT. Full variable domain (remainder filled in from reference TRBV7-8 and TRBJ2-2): GAGVSQSPRYKVAKRGQDVALRCDPISGHVSLFWYQQALGQGPEFLTYFQNEAQLDKSGLPSDRFFAERPEGSVSTLKIQRTQQEDSAVYLCASSWRGRTTGELFFGEGSRLTVL.

The CDR3 coding sequence is TGTGCCAGCTCACTAGGCGGGAACTCCTACGAGCAGTACTTC. Amino acid sequence: CASSLGGNSYEQYF. The chain has TRBV18 and TRBJ2-7; a weak D match, TRBD2 (6 bases). V gave up 4 bases and J gave up 0 bases, with 10 bases separating them. The CDR3 sequence is 14 residues long. From germline, CDR1 is KGHSH and CDR2 LQKENI.

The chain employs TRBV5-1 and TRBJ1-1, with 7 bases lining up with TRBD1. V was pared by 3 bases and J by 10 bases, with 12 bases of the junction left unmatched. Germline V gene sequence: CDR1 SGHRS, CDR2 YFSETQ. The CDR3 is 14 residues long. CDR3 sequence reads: CASSSGRGSTRAFF. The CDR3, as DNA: TGCGCCAGCAGCTCCGGCAGGGGGTCTACGCGAGCTTTCTTT.

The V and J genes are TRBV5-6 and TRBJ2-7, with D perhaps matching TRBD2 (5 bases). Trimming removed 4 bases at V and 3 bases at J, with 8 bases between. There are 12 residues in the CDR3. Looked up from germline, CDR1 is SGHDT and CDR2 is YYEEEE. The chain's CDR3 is CASSPGSYEQYF. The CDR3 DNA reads TGTGCCAGCAGCCCGGGAAGCTACGAGCAGTACTTC. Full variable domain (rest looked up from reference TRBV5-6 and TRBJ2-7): DAGVTQSPTHLIKTRGQQVTLRCSPKSGHDTVSWYQQALGQGPQFIFQYYEEEERQRGNFPDRFSGHQFPNYSSELNVNALLLGDSALYLCASSPGSYEQYFGPGTRLTVT.

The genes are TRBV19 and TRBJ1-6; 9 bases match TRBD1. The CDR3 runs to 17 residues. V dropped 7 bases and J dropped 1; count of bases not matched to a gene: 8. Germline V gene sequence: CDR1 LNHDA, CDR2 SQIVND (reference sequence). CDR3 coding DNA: TGTGCCAGTACCTCATCACAGGGGGCATCCTATAATTCACCCCTCCACTTT. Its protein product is CASTSSQGASYNSPLHF. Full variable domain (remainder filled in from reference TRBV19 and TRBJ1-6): DGGITQSPKYLFRKEGQNVTLSCEQNLNHDAMYWYRQDPGQGLRLIYYSQIVNDFQKGDIAEGYSVSREKKESFPLTVTSAQKNPTAFYLCASTSSQGASYNSPLHFGNGTRLTVT.

The CDR3 sequence: CASSLGDTRGEQYF. The DNA for the CDR3 is TGTGCCAGCAGCTTAGGGGACACCCGGGGCGAGCAGTACTTC. V is TRBV7-8 and J is TRBJ2-7; tentative D call: TRBD1 (6 bases). V was shortened by 1 base and J by 6 bases, with 13 bases between the two germline ends. The germline V gene encodes CDR1 SGHVS and CDR2 FQNEAQ. The CDR3 spans 14 residues.

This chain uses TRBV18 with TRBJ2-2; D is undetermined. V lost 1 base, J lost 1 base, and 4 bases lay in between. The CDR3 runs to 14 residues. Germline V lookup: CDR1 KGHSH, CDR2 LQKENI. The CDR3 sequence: CASSPQGNTGELFF. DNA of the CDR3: TGTGCCAGCTCACCACAGGGGAACACCGGGGAGCTGTTTTTT.

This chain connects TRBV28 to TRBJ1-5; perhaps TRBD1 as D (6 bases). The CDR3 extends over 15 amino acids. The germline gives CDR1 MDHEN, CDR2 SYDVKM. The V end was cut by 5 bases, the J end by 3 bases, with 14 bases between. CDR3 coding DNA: TGTGCCAGCAGTGACATCAGGGGCGTCAATCAGCCCCAGCATTTT. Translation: CASSDIRGVNQPQHF.

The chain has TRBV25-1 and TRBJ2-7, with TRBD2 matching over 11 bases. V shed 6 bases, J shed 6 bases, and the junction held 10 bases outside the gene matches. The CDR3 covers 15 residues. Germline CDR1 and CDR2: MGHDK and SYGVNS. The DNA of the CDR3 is TGTGCCAGCAGCGCTACTAGCGGGGGTGCGGCCGAGCAGTACTTC. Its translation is CASSATSGGAAEQYF.

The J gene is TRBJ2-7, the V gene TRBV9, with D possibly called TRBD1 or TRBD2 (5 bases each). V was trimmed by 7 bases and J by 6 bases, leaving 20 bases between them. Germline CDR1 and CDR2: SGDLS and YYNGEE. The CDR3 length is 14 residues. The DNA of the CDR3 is TGTGCCAGCGGGGACGGAAGCGAGAGCGCCGAGCAGTACTTC. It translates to CASGDGSESAEQYF. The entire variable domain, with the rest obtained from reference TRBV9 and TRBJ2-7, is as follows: DSGVTQTPKHLITATGQRVTLRCSPRSGDLSVYWYQQSLDQGLQFLIQYYNGEERAKGNILERFSAQQFPDLHSELNLSSLELGDSALYFCASGDGSESAEQYFGPGTRLTVT.

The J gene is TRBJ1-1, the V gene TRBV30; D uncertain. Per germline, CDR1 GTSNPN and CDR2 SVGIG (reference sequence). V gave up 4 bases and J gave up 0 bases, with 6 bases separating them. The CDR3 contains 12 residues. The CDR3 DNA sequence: TGTGCCTGGACAGGATTGAACACTGAAGCTTTCTTT. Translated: CAWTGLNTEAFF.

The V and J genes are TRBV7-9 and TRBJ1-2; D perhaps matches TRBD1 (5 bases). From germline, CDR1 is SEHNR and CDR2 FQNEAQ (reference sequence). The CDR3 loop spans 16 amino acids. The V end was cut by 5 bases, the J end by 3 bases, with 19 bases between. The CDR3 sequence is CASSLPLGMGDYGYTF. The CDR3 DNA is TGTGCCAGCAGCCTCCCTCTGGGGATGGGGGACTATGGCTACACCTTC.

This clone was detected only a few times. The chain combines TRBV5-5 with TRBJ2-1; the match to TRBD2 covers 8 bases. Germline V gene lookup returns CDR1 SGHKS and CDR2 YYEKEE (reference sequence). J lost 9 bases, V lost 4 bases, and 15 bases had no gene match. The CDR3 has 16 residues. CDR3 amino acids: CASSAKGSGRSGEQFF. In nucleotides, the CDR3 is TGTGCCAGCAGCGCAAAAGGGAGCGGGAGATCAGGTGAGCAGTTCTTC.

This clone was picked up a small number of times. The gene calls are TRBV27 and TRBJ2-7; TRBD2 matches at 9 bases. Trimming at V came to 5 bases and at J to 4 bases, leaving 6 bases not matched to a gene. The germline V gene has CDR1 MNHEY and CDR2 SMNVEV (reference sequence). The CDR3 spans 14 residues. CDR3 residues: CASSGTSGGYEQYF. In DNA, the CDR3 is TGTGCCAGCAGTGGCACGAGCGGGGGGTACGAGCAGTACTTC.

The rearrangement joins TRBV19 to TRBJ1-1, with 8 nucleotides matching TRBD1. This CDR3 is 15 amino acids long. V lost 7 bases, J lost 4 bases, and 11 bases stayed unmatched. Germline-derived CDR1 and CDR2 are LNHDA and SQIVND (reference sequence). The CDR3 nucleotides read TGTGCCAGTACCCTTTTACAGGGGGGGAGCACTGAAGCTTTCTTT. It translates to CASTLLQGGSTEAFF.

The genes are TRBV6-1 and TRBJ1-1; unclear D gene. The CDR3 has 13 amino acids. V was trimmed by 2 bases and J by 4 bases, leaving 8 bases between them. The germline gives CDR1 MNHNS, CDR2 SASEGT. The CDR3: CASSEPWGTEAFF. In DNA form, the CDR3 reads TGTGCCAGCAGTGAACCCTGGGGCACTGAAGCTTTCTTT.

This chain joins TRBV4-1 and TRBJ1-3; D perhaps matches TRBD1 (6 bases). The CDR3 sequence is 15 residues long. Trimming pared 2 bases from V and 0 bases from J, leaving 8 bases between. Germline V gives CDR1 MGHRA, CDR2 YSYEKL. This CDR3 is CASSQTGNSGNTIYF. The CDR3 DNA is TGCGCCAGCAGCCAAACAGGGAACTCTGGAAACACCATATATTTT.

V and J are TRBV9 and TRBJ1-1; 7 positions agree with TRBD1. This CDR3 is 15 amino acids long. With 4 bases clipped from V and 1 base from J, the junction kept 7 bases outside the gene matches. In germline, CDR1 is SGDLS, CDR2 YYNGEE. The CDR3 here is CASSPETGTNTEAFF. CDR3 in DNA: TGTGCCAGCAGCCCCGAGACAGGGACGAACACTGAAGCTTTCTTT.

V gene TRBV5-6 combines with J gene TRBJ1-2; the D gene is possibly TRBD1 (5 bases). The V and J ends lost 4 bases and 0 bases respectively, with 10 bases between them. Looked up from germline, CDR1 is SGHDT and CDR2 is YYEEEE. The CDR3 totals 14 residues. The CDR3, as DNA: TGTGCCAGCAGCCCAGGGACTTCTAACTATGGCTACACCTTC. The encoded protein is CASSPGTSNYGYTF.

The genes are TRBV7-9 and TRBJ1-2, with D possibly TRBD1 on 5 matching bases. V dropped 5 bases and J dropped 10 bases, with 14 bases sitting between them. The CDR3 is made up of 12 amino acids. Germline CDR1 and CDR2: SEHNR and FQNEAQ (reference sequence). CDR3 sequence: CASSPRGQVYTF. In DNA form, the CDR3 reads TGTGCCAGCAGCCCGAGGGGTCAGGTCTACACCTTC.

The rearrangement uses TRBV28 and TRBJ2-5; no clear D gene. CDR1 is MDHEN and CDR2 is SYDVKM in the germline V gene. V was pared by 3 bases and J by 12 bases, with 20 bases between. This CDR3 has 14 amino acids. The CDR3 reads CASSFPSSRKIEYF. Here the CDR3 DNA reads TGTGCCAGCAGTTTCCCCTCGTCTCGAAAGATTGAGTACTTC.

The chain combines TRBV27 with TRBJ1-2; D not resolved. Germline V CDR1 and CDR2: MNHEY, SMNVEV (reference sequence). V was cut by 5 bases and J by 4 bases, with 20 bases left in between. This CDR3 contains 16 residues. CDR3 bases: TGTGCCAGCAGTCCCTCCTCTCGGTCAGGAGGCTATGGCTACACCTTC. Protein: CASSPSSRSGGYGYTF.

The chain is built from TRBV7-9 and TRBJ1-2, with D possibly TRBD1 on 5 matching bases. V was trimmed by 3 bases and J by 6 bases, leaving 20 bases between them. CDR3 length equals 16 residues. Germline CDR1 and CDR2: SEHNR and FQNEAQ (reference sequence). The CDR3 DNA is TGTGCCAGCAGCTTGGGCAGGGCTTCCCCCGAGCATGGCTACACCTTC. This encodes CASSLGRASPEHGYTF.

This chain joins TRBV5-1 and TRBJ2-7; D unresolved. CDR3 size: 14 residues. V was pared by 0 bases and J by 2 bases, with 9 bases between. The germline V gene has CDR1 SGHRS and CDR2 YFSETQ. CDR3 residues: CASSLGTPPYEQYF. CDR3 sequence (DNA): TGCGCCAGCAGCTTGGGGACGCCGCCCTACGAGCAGTACTTC.

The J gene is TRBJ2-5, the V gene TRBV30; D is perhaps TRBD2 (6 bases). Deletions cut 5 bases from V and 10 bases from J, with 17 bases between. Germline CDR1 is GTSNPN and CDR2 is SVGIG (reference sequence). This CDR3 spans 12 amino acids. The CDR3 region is CAWAQGVGGQYF. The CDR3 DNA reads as TGTGCCTGGGCTCAGGGCGTGGGAGGCCAGTACTTC.

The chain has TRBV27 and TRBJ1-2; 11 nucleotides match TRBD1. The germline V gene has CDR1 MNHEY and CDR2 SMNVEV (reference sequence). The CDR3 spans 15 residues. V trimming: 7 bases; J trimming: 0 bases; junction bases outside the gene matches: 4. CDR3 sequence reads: CASTRTGGANYGYTF. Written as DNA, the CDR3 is TGTGCCAGCACCAGGACAGGGGGCGCTAACTATGGCTACACCTTC.